This entry concerns a single T cell receptor beta chain. The antigen is not known. TCRdb called the 5' RACE reads again in MiXCR, with one record for every CDR3 protein. The table lists under 300,000 distinct CDR3 sequences, more than 12% of them singletons. The sample originates from a study of identical twins. Study results and limitations: Cross-sectional statistical analysis was relied on for the conclusions, without the same donors being followed.

The junction had 4 bases not matched to a gene; V was cut back by 3 bases and J by 7 bases. This CDR3 contains 15 residues. Germline V gene data show CDR1 as SGHRS and CDR2 as YFSETQ. The source of this sequence is a woman aged 18-30 years in good health. The J gene is TRBJ2-1, the V gene TRBV5-1; the match to TRBD2 covers 13 bases. The sequencing input was memory (CD45RO+) T cells sorted from blood. CDR3 sequence reads: CASSWGLAGRNEQFF. As DNA, the CDR3 is TGCGCCAGCAGCTGGGGACTAGCGGGACGGAATGAGCAGTTCTTC.